These 30 T cell receptor beta chains were all obtained from the same sample, sequenced in a study of cytomegalovirus exposure and HLA in healthy donors. 60 Vbeta and 13 Jbeta primers were used in PCR. TCRdb's table, derived via immunoSEQ multiplex PCR, lists solely in-frame clones and lacks some. The sample includes 200,000 or so clones, approximately 79% seen only once; the top ten take about 1.7%. The specimen sequenced was PBMCs. All receptors come from a man aged 45-60 years in good health and CMV-seronegative.

This clone occurred once. This sequence joins TRBV7-9 and TRBJ2-7; maybe TRBD2 (5 bases). There are 14 residues in the CDR3. CDR1 and CDR2 from the germline V gene are SEHNR and FQNEAQ (reference sequence). V was trimmed by 5 bases and J by 0 bases, leaving 11 bases between them. The CDR3: CASSPVGDSYEQYF. As DNA, the CDR3 is TGTGCCAGCAGCCCGGTCGGGGACTCCTACGAGCAGTACTTC.

This chain joins TRBV2 and TRBJ2-2; 8 positions agree with TRBD1. V lost 7 bases to trimming and J lost 13 bases; unmatched junction nucleotides: 11. The CDR3 spans 13 residues. Germline CDR1 is SNHLY and CDR2 is FYNNEI. In DNA, the CDR3 is TGTGCCAGCAACCCCAACAGGGGGGTTGGGCTGTTTTTT. Translation: CASNPNRGVGLFF.

The rearrangement joins TRBV18 to TRBJ1-2; 9 nucleotides agree with TRBD1. The germline V gene encodes CDR1 KGHSH and CDR2 LQKENI. The CDR3 spans 13 residues. Germline trimming cut 3 bases from V and 6 bases from J; bases unmatched to any gene: 2. The CDR3 DNA follows: TGTGCCAGCTCACCGGACAGGGGAAATGGCTACACCTTC. Translating it yields CASSPDRGNGYTF. Combining the CDR3 with reference TRBV18 and TRBJ1-2 gives the whole variable domain NAGVMQNPRHLVRRRGQEARLRCSPMKGHSHVYWYRQLPEEGLKFMVYLQKENIIDESGMPKERFSAEFPKEGPSILRIQQVVRGDSAAYFCASSPDRGNGYTFGSGTRLTVV.

The chain has TRBV4-2 and TRBJ2-3; unclear D gene. Germline loops: CDR1 LGHNA, CDR2 YNFKEQ. V was cut by 1 base and J by 3 bases, with 14 bases left in between. The CDR3 has 16 residues. The CDR3 sequence is CASSQGNSRGTDTQYF. Here the CDR3 DNA reads TGTGCCAGCAGCCAAGGAAATAGCAGAGGTACAGATACGCAGTATTTT.

This sequence joins TRBV6-1 and TRBJ1-5, with 7 nucleotides matching TRBD1. The CDR3 covers 14 residues. In germline, CDR1 is MNHNS, CDR2 SASEGT. V shed 6 bases, J shed 3 bases, and the junction held 5 bases outside the gene matches. Written as DNA, the CDR3 is TGTGCCAGCAGCCCCACAGGGGACAATCAGCCCCAGCATTTT. Protein: CASSPTGDNQPQHF.

CDR3 residues: CAWSLAGRAGELFF. Written as DNA, the CDR3 is TGTGCCTGGAGTTTAGCGGGAAGGGCCGGGGAGCTGTTTTTT. The chain combines TRBV30 with TRBJ2-2, with 8 bases identical to TRBD2. Germline-derived CDR1 and CDR2 are GTSNPN and SVGIG (reference sequence). The CDR3 sequence is 14 residues long. J was trimmed by 6 bases and V by 2 bases; bases with no gene match: 5.

V is TRBV9 and J is TRBJ2-1; 10 bases are a match to TRBD1. Germline V gene lookup returns CDR1 SGDLS and CDR2 YYNGEE. CDR3 size: 13 residues. V shed 2 bases, J shed 8 bases, and the junction held 1 base outside the gene matches. The CDR3 region is CASSVGTGDEQFF. The CDR3 region has the DNA TGTGCCAGCAGCGTCGGGACAGGGGATGAGCAGTTCTTC.

This rearrangement joins TRBV4-2 to TRBJ2-7; 12 nucleotides align to TRBD2. This CDR3 region has 15 residues. In germline, CDR1 is LGHNA, CDR2 YNFKEQ. Unmatched junction bases numbered 4, after V lost 2 bases and J lost 5 bases. CDR3 sequence (DNA): TGTGCCAGCAGCCAACGACTAGCGGGAGAGGACGAGCAGTACTTC. This codes for CASSQRLAGEDEQYF.

The genes are TRBV5-1 and TRBJ1-2; possible D gene TRBD1, 6 bases. Germline lookup yields CDR1 SGHRS and CDR2 YFSETQ. V was shortened by 4 bases and J by 0 bases, with 16 bases between the two germline ends. The CDR3 contains 16 residues. CDR3 sequence: CASSAGTPATNYGYTF. CDR3 nucleotides: TGCGCCAGCAGCGCCGGGACACCGGCTACTAACTATGGCTACACCTTC.

The genes are TRBV7-6 and TRBJ1-1, with TRBD1 identical over 9 bases. With 5 bases clipped from V and 4 bases from J, the junction kept 8 bases outside the gene matches. The length of the CDR3 is 15 residues. The germline V gene has CDR1 SGHVS and CDR2 FNYEAQ. CDR3 coding DNA: TGTGCCAGCAGCGCAAACAGGGGGCCCGGCACTGAAGCTTTCTTT. This translates into CASSANRGPGTEAFF.

The rearrangement joins TRBV7-2 to TRBJ2-7; possibly TRBD2 for D (5 bases). Looked up from germline, CDR1 is SGHTA and CDR2 is FQGNSA. The CDR3 has 15 residues. V was cut by 6 bases and J by 0 bases, with 15 bases left in between. The CDR3 loop is CASREATDYSYEQYF. CDR3 DNA: TGTGCCAGCAGAGAAGCGACCGACTACTCCTACGAGCAGTACTTC.

The chain employs TRBV6-5 and TRBJ1-5; D is undetermined. The CDR3 sequence is 13 residues long. The V end lost 2 bases, the J end lost 6 bases, and 8 bases lay between the germline ends. Germline V CDR1 and CDR2: MNHEY, SVGAGI. The CDR3 DNA reads TGTGCCAGCAGTTACACGGTTTCTCAGCCCCAGCATTTT. Its protein product is CASSYTVSQPQHF.

The chain combines TRBV9 with TRBJ2-5, with D perhaps TRBD2 (5 bases). Germline V gene data show CDR1 as SGDLS and CDR2 as YYNGEE. This CDR3 comprises 14 residues. Trimming removed 4 bases from V and 4 bases from J, with 14 bases in between. CDR3 amino acids: CASSSRTRGETQYF. The CDR3, as DNA: TGTGCCAGCAGCTCGCGGACTCGGGGAGAGACCCAGTACTTC.

The table lists this clone with a few counts. The rearrangement links TRBV6-6 to TRBJ2-7; 9 bases are shared with TRBD1. This CDR3 region has 14 residues. V lost 6 bases and J lost 1; bases outside the gene matches: 4. The germline V gene has CDR1 MNHNY and CDR2 SVGAGI (reference sequence). The CDR3 nucleotides read TGTGCCAGCAGAGAGGACAGGGGTTCCTACGAGCAGTACTTC. Its translation: CASREDRGSYEQYF.

The CDR3 bases are TGTGCCAGCACTGGACTAGCGGCAGAGACCCAGTACTTC. This translates into CASTGLAAETQYF. This chain joins TRBV2 and TRBJ2-5; TRBD2 aligns across 10 bases. In germline, CDR1 is SNHLY, CDR2 FYNNEI. This CDR3 is 13 amino acids long. V shed 7 bases and J 4 bases; nucleotides not matched to a gene: 3.

V gene TRBV7-6 combines with J gene TRBJ2-5; D may be TRBD2 (7 bases). The CDR3 is 14 residues long. Germline values: CDR1 SGHVS, CDR2 FNYEAQ. Trimming took off 5 bases at V and 11 bases at J, with 21 bases between the two ends. Here the CDR3 DNA reads TGTGCCAGCAGCCCCCGGGCGGGGGCTGAGCGGCAGTACTTC. Its protein is CASSPRAGAERQYF.

V gene TRBV6-1 combines with J gene TRBJ2-2, with a possible D match to TRBD2 (5 bases). Germline lookup yields CDR1 MNHNS and CDR2 SASEGT. V lost 3 bases and J lost 4, with 9 bases in between. This CDR3 is 14 amino acids long. The CDR3 loop reads CASSERVSTGELFF. The CDR3 nucleotides are TGTGCCAGCAGTGAGAGGGTGTCCACCGGGGAGCTGTTTTTT.

V gene TRBV4-2 combines with J gene TRBJ2-1; D not resolved. This CDR3 region has 12 residues. V dropped 1 base and J dropped 9 bases, with 7 bases sitting between them. CDR1 and CDR2 (germline): LGHNA, YNFKEQ. For the CDR3, the DNA is TGTGCCAGCAGCCAAGGGGCTCGTGAGCAGTTCTTC. As protein: CASSQGAREQFF.

The CDR3 DNA reads as TGTGCCAGCAGCGTCCCCGGGGCGGGAGGTAATGAGCAGTTCTTC. It is translated as CASSVPGAGGNEQFF. The V gene is TRBV9, the J gene TRBJ2-1; 8 nucleotides match TRBD2. CDR1 is SGDLS, CDR2 YYNGEE, per germline. The CDR3 consists of 15 residues. V was clipped by 2 bases and J by 7 bases; unmatched bases: 8.

The chain carries TRBV30 and TRBJ2-7; 7 nucleotides agree with TRBD2. The trim removed 2 bases at V and 4 bases at J, leaving 8 bases unmatched. Per the germline V gene, CDR1 is GTSNPN and CDR2 is SVGIG (reference sequence). The length of the CDR3 is 14 residues. The CDR3: CAWSSLFSGYEQYF. The CDR3 DNA reads TGTGCCTGGAGTTCACTTTTTAGCGGGTACGAGCAGTACTTC.

The genes are TRBV9 and TRBJ2-2; 9 bases line up with TRBD1. Germline V gene sequence: CDR1 SGDLS, CDR2 YYNGEE. This CDR3 is built from 14 residues. The trim removed 4 bases at V and 4 bases at J, leaving 2 bases unmatched. The CDR3 here is CASSTGQGTGELFF. The CDR3 DNA is TGTGCCAGCAGCACGGGACAGGGCACCGGGGAGCTGTTTTTT.

The V call is TRBV29-1, the J call TRBJ2-1; D might be TRBD1 (7 bases). CDR1 SQVTM and CDR2 ANQGSEA come from the germline V gene. The CDR3 is 12 residues long. The ends were cut back, 3 bases at V and 6 bases at J, with 9 bases in the middle. CDR3 sequence: CSVEQGGNEQFF. For the CDR3, the DNA is TGCAGCGTTGAGCAGGGGGGCAATGAGCAGTTCTTC.

The chain employs TRBV9 and TRBJ2-1, with 7 bases aligning to TRBD1. Germline V lookup: CDR1 SGDLS, CDR2 YYNGEE. CDR3 length equals 16 residues. Losses at the gene ends were 4 bases for V and 0 bases for J; bases not matched to a gene: 7. The CDR3 nucleotides are TGTGCCAGCAGCCCCAGACAGGGAAGCTCCTACAATGAGCAGTTCTTC. As protein: CASSPRQGSSYNEQFF.

The chain is built from TRBV7-3 and TRBJ2-1, with TRBD2 identical over 8 bases. Germline assignment: CDR1 SGHTA and CDR2 FQGTGA. The V gene end was trimmed by 5 bases and the J gene end by 0 bases; junction bases not matched to a gene: 3. CDR3 length: 15 amino acids. The CDR3 bases are TGTGCCAGCAGCACCAGCGGGAGCTCCTACAATGAGCAGTTCTTC. Translation: CASSTSGSSYNEQFF.

V is TRBV29-1 and J is TRBJ2-6, with D perhaps matching TRBD2 (5 bases). The CDR3 has 16 amino acids. Germline V lookup: CDR1 SQVTM, CDR2 ANQGSEA. Trimming stripped 0 bases from V and 4 bases from J, with 13 bases between. In DNA, the CDR3 is TGCAGCGTTGAAGATGGTCGGGGTGCCGGGGCCAACGTCCTGACTTTC. This gives the protein CSVEDGRGAGANVLTF.

This clone was counted a few times. For the CDR3, the DNA is TGCGCCAGCAGCTTGGGTTTAACTAGCGGGGCCCCGGCAGATACGCAGTATTTT. Protein: CASSLGLTSGAPADTQYF. The rearrangement links TRBV5-1 to TRBJ2-3, with 10 bases identical to TRBD2. The CDR3 covers 18 residues. Germline CDR1 reads SGHRS; CDR2 reads YFSETQ. The ends lost 0 bases at V and 4 bases at J; junction bases unmatched: 11.

This clone was observed a few times. The rearrangement uses TRBV6-1 and TRBJ2-7, with TRBD2 as a possible D gene (7 bases). Germline CDR1 and CDR2: MNHNS and SASEGT. Trimming took off 10 bases at V and 0 bases at J, with 19 bases between the two ends. The CDR3 is made up of 15 amino acids. CDR3 in DNA: TGTGCCACTCGTGGGGGGGGCGGAGGCTCCTACGAGCAGTACTTC. As protein: CATRGGGGGSYEQYF.

The chain links TRBV5-1 to TRBJ2-3; 11 bases line up with TRBD2. J gave up 0 bases and V 3 bases, and 3 bases lay outside the gene matches. The CDR3 has 16 amino acids. CDR1 and CDR2 (germline): SGHRS, YFSETQ. The CDR3 loop is CASSWTSGLSTDTQYF. The CDR3 DNA reads as TGCGCCAGCAGCTGGACTAGCGGGTTAAGCACAGATACGCAGTATTTT. Full variable domain (missing parts from reference TRBV5-1 and TRBJ2-3): KAGVTQTPRYLIKTRGQQVTLSCSPISGHRSVSWYQQTPGQGLQFLFEYFSETQRNKGNFPGRFSGRQFSNSRSEMNVSTLELGDSALYLCASSWTSGLSTDTQYFGPGTRLTVL.

This chain links TRBV7-3 with TRBJ2-1, with TRBD1 matching over 8 bases. The CDR3 totals 14 residues. Germline V lookup: CDR1 SGHTA, CDR2 FQGTGA. The V segment lost 5 bases and the J segment 9 bases; nucleotides outside the gene matches: 9. The CDR3 spells CASSRDRNAGEQFF. The CDR3 DNA reads TGTGCCAGCAGCCGGGACAGGAATGCGGGTGAGCAGTTCTTC.

The chain employs TRBV7-3 and TRBJ2-1, with TRBD1 matching over 8 bases. Trimming took 8 bases from V and 3 from J; bases not matched to a gene: 3. The CDR3 covers 13 residues. Germline lookup yields CDR1 SGHTA and CDR2 FQGTGA. CDR3 region: CASQGADYNEQFF. CDR3 DNA sequence: TGTGCCAGCCAGGGGGCGGACTACAATGAGCAGTTCTTC.